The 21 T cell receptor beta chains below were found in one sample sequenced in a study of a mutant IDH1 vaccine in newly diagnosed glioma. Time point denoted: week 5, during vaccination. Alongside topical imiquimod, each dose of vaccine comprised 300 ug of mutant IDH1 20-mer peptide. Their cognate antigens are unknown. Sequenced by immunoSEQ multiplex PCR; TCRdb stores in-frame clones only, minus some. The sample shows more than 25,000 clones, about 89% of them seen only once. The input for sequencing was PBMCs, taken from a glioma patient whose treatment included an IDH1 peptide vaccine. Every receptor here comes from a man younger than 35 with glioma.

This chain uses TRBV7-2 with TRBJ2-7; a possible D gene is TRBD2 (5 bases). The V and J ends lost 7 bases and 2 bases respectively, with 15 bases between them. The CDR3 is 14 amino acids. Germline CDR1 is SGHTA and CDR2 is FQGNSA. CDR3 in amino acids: CASTGNRAAYEQYF. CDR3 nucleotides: TGTGCCAGCACCGGGAACAGAGCCGCCTACGAGCAGTACTTC. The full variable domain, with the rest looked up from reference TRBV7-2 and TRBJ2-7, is GAGVSQSPSNKVTEKGKDVELRCDPISGHTALYWYRQSLGQGLEFLIYFQGNSAPDKSGLPSDRFSAERTGGSVSTLTIQRTQQEDSAVYLCASTGNRAAYEQYFGPGTRLTVT.

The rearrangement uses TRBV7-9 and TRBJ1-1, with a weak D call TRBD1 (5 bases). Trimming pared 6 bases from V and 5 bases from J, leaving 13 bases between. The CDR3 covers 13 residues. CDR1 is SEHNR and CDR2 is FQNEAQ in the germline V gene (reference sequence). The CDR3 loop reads CASRSAGGTEAFF. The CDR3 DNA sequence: TGTGCCAGCAGAAGCGCCGGGGGGACTGAAGCTTTCTTT.

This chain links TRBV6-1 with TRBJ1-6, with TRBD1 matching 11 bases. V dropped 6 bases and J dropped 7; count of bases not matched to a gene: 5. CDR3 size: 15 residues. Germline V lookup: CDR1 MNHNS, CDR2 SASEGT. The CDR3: CASRGTGGPNSPLHF. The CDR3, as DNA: TGTGCCAGCAGAGGGACAGGGGGTCCGAATTCACCCCTCCACTTT.

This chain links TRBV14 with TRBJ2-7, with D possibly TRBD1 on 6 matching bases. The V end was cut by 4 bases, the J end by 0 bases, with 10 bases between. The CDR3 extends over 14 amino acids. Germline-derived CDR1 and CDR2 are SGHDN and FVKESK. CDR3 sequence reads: CASSLGQLSYEQYF. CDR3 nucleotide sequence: TGTGCCAGCAGCCTCGGACAGCTCTCCTACGAGCAGTACTTC. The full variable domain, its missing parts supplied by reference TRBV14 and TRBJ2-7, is EAGVTQFPSHSVIEKGQTVTLRCDPISGHDNLYWYRRVMGKEIKFLLHFVKESKQDESGMPNNRFLAERTGGTYSTLKVQPAELEDSGVYFCASSLGQLSYEQYFGPGTRLTVT.

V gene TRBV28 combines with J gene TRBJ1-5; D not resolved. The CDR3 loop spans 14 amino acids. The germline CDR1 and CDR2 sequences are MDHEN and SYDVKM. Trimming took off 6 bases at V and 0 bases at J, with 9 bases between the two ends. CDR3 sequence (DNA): TGTGCCAGCAGCCTCGACATTAGCAATCAGCCCCAGCATTTT. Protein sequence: CASSLDISNQPQHF.

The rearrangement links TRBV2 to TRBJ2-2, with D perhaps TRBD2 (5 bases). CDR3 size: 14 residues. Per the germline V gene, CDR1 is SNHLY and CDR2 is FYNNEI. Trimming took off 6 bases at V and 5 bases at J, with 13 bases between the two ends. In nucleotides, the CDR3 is TGTGCCAGCAGGTCCGGGATGGGAACCGGGGAGCTGTTTTTT. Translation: CASRSGMGTGELFF.

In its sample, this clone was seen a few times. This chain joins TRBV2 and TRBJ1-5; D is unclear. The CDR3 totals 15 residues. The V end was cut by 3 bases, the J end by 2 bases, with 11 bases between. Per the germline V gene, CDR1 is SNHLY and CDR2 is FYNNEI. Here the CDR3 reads CASSENSGGNQPQHF. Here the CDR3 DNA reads TGTGCCAGCAGTGAGAACAGTGGGGGCAATCAGCCCCAGCATTTT.

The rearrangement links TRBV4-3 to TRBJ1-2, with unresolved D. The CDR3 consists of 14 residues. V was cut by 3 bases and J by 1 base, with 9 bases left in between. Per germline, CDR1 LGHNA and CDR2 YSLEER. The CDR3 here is CASSHAEGNYGYTF. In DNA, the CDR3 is TGCGCCAGCAGCCATGCGGAGGGTAACTATGGCTACACCTTC.

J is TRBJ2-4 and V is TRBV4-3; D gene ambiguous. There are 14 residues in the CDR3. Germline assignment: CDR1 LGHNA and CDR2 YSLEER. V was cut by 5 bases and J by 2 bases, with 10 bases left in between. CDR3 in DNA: TGCGCCAGCAGCTCACATATCACCAAAAACATTCAGTACTTC. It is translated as CASSSHITKNIQYF.

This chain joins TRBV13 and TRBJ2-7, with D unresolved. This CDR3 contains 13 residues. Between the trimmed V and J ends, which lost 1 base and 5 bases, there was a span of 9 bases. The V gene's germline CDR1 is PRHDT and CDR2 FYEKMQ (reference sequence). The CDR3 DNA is TGTGCCAGCAGCTTAGCGCCCCGGAACGAGCAGTACTTC. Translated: CASSLAPRNEQYF.

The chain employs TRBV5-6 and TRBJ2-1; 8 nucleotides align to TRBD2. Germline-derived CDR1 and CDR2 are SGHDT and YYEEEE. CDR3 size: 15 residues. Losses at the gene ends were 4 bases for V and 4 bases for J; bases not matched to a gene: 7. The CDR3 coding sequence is TGTGCCAGCAGCCGACGTAGCGGGACTTACAATGAGCAGTTCTTC. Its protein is CASSRRSGTYNEQFF.

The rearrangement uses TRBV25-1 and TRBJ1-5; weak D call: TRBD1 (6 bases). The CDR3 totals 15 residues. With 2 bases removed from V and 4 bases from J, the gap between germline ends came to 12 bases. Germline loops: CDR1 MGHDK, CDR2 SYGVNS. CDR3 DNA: TGTGCCAGCAGTGAAGGGGGGCTTGGGAATCAGCCCCAGCATTTT. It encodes CASSEGGLGNQPQHF.

In DNA form, the CDR3 reads TGTGCCAGCAGTGACTTTAGCGGGAGCTCCTACAATGAGCAGTTCTTC. Its protein is CASSDFSGSSYNEQFF. The chain combines TRBV6-4 with TRBJ2-1; 9 bases map to TRBD2. Germline CDR1 is MRHNA and CDR2 is SNTAGT. CDR3 length: 16 amino acids. The V segment lost 1 base and the J segment 0 bases; nucleotides outside the gene matches: 1.

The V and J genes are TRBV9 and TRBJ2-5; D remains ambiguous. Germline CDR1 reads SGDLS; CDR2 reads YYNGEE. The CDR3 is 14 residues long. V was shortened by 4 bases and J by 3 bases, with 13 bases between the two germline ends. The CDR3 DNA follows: TGTGCCAGCAGCCCCGGTACCCAGAAAGAGACCCAGTACTTC. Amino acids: CASSPGTQKETQYF.

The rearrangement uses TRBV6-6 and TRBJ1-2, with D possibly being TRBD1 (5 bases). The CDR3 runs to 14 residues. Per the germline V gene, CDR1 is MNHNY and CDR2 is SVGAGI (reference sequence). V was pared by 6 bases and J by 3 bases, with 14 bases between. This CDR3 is CASRHGALDYGYTF. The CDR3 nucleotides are TGTGCCAGCAGGCATGGGGCCTTGGACTATGGCTACACCTTC.

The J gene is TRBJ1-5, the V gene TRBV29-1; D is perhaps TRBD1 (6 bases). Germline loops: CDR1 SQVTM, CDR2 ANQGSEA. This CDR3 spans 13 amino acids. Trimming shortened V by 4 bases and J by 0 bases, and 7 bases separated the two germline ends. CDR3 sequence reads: CSVGGRSNQPQHF. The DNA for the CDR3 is TGCAGCGTTGGGGGGCGTAGCAATCAGCCCCAGCATTTT. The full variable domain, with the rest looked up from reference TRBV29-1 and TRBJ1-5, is SAVISQKPSRDICQRGTSLTIQCQVDSQVTMMFWYRQQPGQSLTLIATANQGSEATYESGFVIDKFPISRPNLTFSTLTVSNMSPEDSSIYLCSVGGRSNQPQHFGDGTRLSIL.

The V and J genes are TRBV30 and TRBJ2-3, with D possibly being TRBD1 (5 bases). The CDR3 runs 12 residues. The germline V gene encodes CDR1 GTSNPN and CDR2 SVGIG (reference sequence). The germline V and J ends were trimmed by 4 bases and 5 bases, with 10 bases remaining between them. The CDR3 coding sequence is TGTGCCTGGAATCAGGGAAAAGATACGCAGTATTTT. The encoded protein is CAWNQGKDTQYF.

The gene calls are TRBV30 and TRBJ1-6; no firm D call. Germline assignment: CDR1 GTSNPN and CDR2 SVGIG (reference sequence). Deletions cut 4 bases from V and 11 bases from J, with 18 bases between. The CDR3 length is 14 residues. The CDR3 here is CAWNLGPIGAPLHF. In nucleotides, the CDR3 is TGTGCCTGGAACCTTGGACCTATAGGTGCACCCCTCCACTTT.

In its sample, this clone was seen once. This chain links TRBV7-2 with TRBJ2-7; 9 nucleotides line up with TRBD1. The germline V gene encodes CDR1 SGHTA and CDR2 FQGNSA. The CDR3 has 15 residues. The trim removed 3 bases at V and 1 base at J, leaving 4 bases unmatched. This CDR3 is CASSFYGTGSYEQYF. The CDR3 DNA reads TGTGCCAGCAGCTTCTATGGGACAGGGTCCTACGAGCAGTACTTC.

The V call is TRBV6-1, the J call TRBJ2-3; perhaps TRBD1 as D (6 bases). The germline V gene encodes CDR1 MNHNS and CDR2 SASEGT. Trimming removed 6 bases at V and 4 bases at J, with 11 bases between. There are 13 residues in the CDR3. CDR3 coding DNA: TGTGCCAGCAGGATACAGGGACCAGATACGCAGTATTTT. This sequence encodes CASRIQGPDTQYF.

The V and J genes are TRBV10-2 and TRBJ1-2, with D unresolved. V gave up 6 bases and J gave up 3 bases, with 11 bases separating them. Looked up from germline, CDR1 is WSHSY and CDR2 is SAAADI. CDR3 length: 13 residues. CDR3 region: CASRGQNYYGYTF. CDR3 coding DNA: TGCGCCAGCAGAGGCCAGAACTACTATGGCTACACCTTC.